These 32 T cell receptor beta chains were all obtained from the same sample, sequenced in a study of cytomegalovirus exposure and HLA in healthy donors. Amplification used 60 Vbeta primers and 13 Jbeta primers. TCRdb keeps only in-frame clones here, not all; method: immunoSEQ multiplex PCR. The table has 100,000 or so clones, about 75% seen once. What was sequenced was PBMCs. The receptors were sampled from a woman aged 18 to 35 in good health and CMV-seropositive.

V gene TRBV2 combines with J gene TRBJ1-2; 7 nucleotides align to TRBD1. The germline gives CDR1 SNHLY, CDR2 FYNNEI. The length of the CDR3 is 12 residues. V lost 5 bases and J lost 7; bases outside the gene matches: 4. The CDR3 nucleotides read TGTGCCAGCAGTCTACAGGGGACTGGCTACACCTTC. Residues: CASSLQGTGYTF.

This chain uses TRBV5-1 with TRBJ2-5, with 8 bases matching TRBD1. The CDR3 loop spans 14 amino acids. The germline CDR1 and CDR2 sequences are SGHRS and YFSETQ. J was trimmed by 4 bases and V by 1 base; bases with no gene match: 3. The CDR3 region has the DNA TGCGCCAGCAGCTTGACAGGGGGACGAGAGACCCAGTACTTC. Amino acids: CASSLTGGRETQYF.

This sequence joins TRBV4-1 and TRBJ2-5, with D uncertain. The assigned J gene may be wrong: the sequence end matches TRBJ2-7 better. The CDR3 runs to 13 residues. Germline V gene data show CDR1 as MGHRA and CDR2 as YSYEKL. CDR3 in amino acids: CASSQEADYEQYF. The CDR3 nucleotides read TGCGCCAGCAGCCAAGAAGCAGACTACGAGCAGTACTTC.

This clone was observed a handful of times. This rearrangement joins TRBV7-6 to TRBJ2-1; D is perhaps TRBD2 (6 bases). Germline V gene sequence: CDR1 SGHVS, CDR2 FNYEAQ. The CDR3 totals 15 residues. Trimming took off 3 bases at V and 10 bases at J, with 19 bases between the two ends. The CDR3 DNA follows: TGTGCCAGCAGCTTCCGGACTACCCCGTCGGGCGAGCAGTTCTTC. As protein: CASSFRTTPSGEQFF.

V usage is TRBV4-2 and J usage is TRBJ2-7; TRBD2 is a possible D gene (6 bases). The germline V gene has CDR1 LGHNA and CDR2 YNFKEQ. The ends were cut back, 0 bases at V and 3 bases at J, with 18 bases in the middle. This CDR3 comprises 17 residues. The CDR3 bases are TGTGCCAGCAGCCAAGATGGGGTTGCGGGGAAATACTACGAGCAGTACTTC. Translation gives CASSQDGVAGKYYEQYF.

This clone was counted a few times. V and J are TRBV19 and TRBJ2-5; 13 positions agree with TRBD2. Trimming took 5 bases from V and 5 from J; bases not matched to a gene: 8. CDR3 length: 16 residues. Germline CDR1 LNHDA, CDR2 SQIVND (reference sequence). The CDR3 sequence is CASSSRTSGSRETQYF. CDR3 nucleotide sequence: TGTGCCAGTAGTTCCCGGACTAGCGGGAGTAGGGAGACCCAGTACTTC.

The chain recombines TRBV6-1 with TRBJ2-7, with D maybe TRBD1 (5 bases). Germline CDR1 reads MNHNS; CDR2 reads SASEGT. The CDR3 has 15 residues. V lost 2 bases and J 2 bases, leaving 13 bases between the germline ends. CDR3 amino acids: CASSESGRVAYEQYF. CDR3 DNA: TGTGCCAGCAGTGAATCGGGCAGGGTTGCCTACGAGCAGTACTTC.

Only a few counts were recorded for this clone. J is TRBJ2-2 and V is TRBV30; D might be TRBD1 (6 bases). The V end was cut by 3 bases, the J end by 5 bases, with 16 bases between. Germline V CDR1 and CDR2: GTSNPN, SVGIG (reference sequence). The CDR3 length is 15 residues. The CDR3 sequence is CAWRPIPGATGELFF. In DNA, the CDR3 is TGTGCCTGGAGGCCGATCCCAGGGGCTACCGGGGAGCTGTTTTTT. Full variable domain (outside the CDR3, taken from reference TRBV30 and TRBJ2-2): SQTIHQWPATLVQPVGSPLSLECTVEGTSNPNLYWYRQAAGRGLQLLFYSVGIGQISSEVPQNLSASRPQDRQFILSSKKLLLSDSGFYLCAWRPIPGATGELFFGEGSRLTVL.

The rearrangement links TRBV10-2 to TRBJ2-3; 8 bases line up with TRBD1. This CDR3 has 14 residues. Looked up from germline, CDR1 is WSHSY and CDR2 is SAAADI. With V trimmed by 4 bases and J by 3 bases, 3 bases remained unmatched. The CDR3 loop reads CASSGQGITDTQYF. The CDR3 DNA sequence: TGCGCCAGCAGTGGACAGGGGATAACAGATACGCAGTATTTT.

V and J are TRBV11-2 and TRBJ1-2; 10 bases fit TRBD1. Losses at the gene ends were 4 bases for V and 7 bases for J; bases not matched to a gene: 3. CDR3 length: 13 residues. Germline V lookup: CDR1 SGHAT, CDR2 FQNNGV. The DNA of the CDR3 is TGTGCCAGCAGCTCGACAGGGGGCCCTGGCTACACCTTC. As protein: CASSSTGGPGYTF.

The rearrangement links TRBV7-9 to TRBJ1-5; D not certain. CDR1 SEHNR and CDR2 FQNEAQ come from the germline V gene (reference sequence). The CDR3 is made up of 13 amino acids. V lost 2 bases and J 7 bases, leaving 9 bases between the germline ends. The CDR3 protein is CASSLSYVQPQHF. The CDR3 coding sequence is TGTGCCAGCAGCTTATCCTACGTACAGCCCCAGCATTTT.

The chain carries TRBV4-1 and TRBJ2-1, with D possibly being TRBD1 (5 bases). The CDR3 is 18 amino acids. Trimming took off 2 bases at V and 5 bases at J, with 22 bases between the two ends. In germline, CDR1 is MGHRA, CDR2 YSYEKL. The CDR3 is CASSQPPKILDRHNEQFF. CDR3 bases: TGCGCCAGCAGCCAACCGCCGAAGATTCTCGACAGACACAATGAGCAGTTCTTC.

The V call is TRBV7-9, the J call TRBJ2-5, with 10 positions matching TRBD2. Germline values: CDR1 SEHNR, CDR2 FQNEAQ (reference sequence). This CDR3 spans 17 amino acids. The trim removed 4 bases at V and 5 bases at J, leaving 13 bases unmatched. The chain's CDR3 is CASSSTLSSGSLETQYF. CDR3 sequence (DNA): TGTGCCAGCAGCTCGACACTTTCTAGCGGGAGTCTGGAGACCCAGTACTTC. Filled out from reference TRBV7-9 and TRBJ2-5, the complete variable domain reads DTGVSQNPRHKITKRGQNVTFRCDPISEHNRLYWYRQTLGQGPEFLTYFQNEAQLEKSRLLSDRFSAERPKGSFSTLEIQRTEQGDSAMYLCASSSTLSSGSLETQYFGPGTRLLVL.

This chain connects TRBV5-6 to TRBJ1-5; tentative D call: TRBD1 (6 bases). Germline values: CDR1 SGHDT, CDR2 YYEEEE. CDR3 length equals 16 residues. V lost 3 bases, J lost 3 bases, and 16 bases lay in between. The CDR3 sequence: CASSSLTGPNNQPQHF. The CDR3 nucleotides are TGTGCCAGCAGCTCCCTGACAGGACCGAACAATCAGCCCCAGCATTTT.

This sequence joins TRBV27 and TRBJ2-1; 11 nucleotides align to TRBD2. This CDR3 has 15 amino acids. The V and J ends lost 5 bases and 9 bases, in that order; junction bases with no gene match: 9. The germline V gene has CDR1 MNHEY and CDR2 SMNVEV (reference sequence). This chain's CDR3 is CASSVLAGGLPEQFF. The CDR3, as DNA: TGTGCCAGCAGTGTCCTAGCGGGAGGTCTTCCTGAGCAGTTCTTC.

The V call is TRBV6-5, the J call TRBJ2-7, with 11 bases fitting TRBD2. V shed 4 bases, J shed 5 bases, and the junction held 7 bases outside the gene matches. The V gene's germline CDR1 is MNHEY and CDR2 SVGAGI. The CDR3 contains 15 residues. CDR3 nucleotide sequence: TGTGCCAGCAGTTCCCTGACTAGCGGGAACCACGAGCAGTACTTC. Encoded protein: CASSSLTSGNHEQYF.

A few counts support this clone. The chain combines TRBV6-1 with TRBJ1-1; D is perhaps TRBD1 (5 bases). This CDR3 has 14 residues. V was cut by 4 bases and J by 6 bases, with 15 bases left in between. The V gene's germline CDR1 is MNHNS and CDR2 SASEGT. The CDR3 coding sequence is TGTGCCAGCAGTGGAGTATTAGAAGGGGCTGAAGCTTTCTTT. It encodes CASSGVLEGAEAFF.

V gene TRBV4-3 combines with J gene TRBJ2-5; tentative D call: TRBD2 (6 bases). Per the germline V gene, CDR1 is LGHNA and CDR2 is YSLEER. Trimming took 1 base from V and 11 from J, leaving 20 bases between them. This CDR3 contains 15 residues. CDR3 DNA: TGCGCCAGCAGCCAAGTGTACGGCTCCTCTCGGGAGCAGTACTTC. Its protein product is CASSQVYGSSREQYF.

The chain employs TRBV5-5 and TRBJ2-6, with D perhaps TRBD1 (6 bases). The CDR3 covers 17 residues. In germline, CDR1 is SGHKS, CDR2 YYEKEE (reference sequence). The germline V and J ends were trimmed by 0 bases and 0 bases, with 10 bases remaining between them. CDR3 bases: TGTGCCAGCAGCTTGGAGGGGGTGCTCTCTGGGGCCAACGTCCTGACTTTC. Translation gives CASSLEGVLSGANVLTF.

This rearrangement joins TRBV10-3 to TRBJ2-7; tentative D call: TRBD2 (5 bases). CDR1 is ENHRY and CDR2 is SYGVKD in the germline V gene. Trimming removed 6 bases from V and 4 bases from J, with 13 bases in between. This CDR3 is 13 amino acids long. The CDR3 region has the DNA TGTGCCATCAGGAGGGAAGAAGGATACGAGCAGTACTTC. Its translation is CAIRREEGYEQYF.

This clone was found a few times. The V call is TRBV4-1, the J call TRBJ1-2, with 10 bases that match TRBD1. The CDR3 extends over 16 amino acids. V lost 1 base to trimming and J lost 3 bases; unmatched junction nucleotides: 5. CDR1 is MGHRA and CDR2 is YSYEKL in the germline V gene. The CDR3, as DNA: TGCGCCAGCAGCCAAGGGACAGGGGGGAAAGACTATGGCTACACCTTC. Protein sequence: CASSQGTGGKDYGYTF.

The V and J genes are TRBV16 and TRBJ2-2; D remains unclear. V shed 0 bases and J shed 4 bases, with 9 bases lying between them. The CDR3 runs to 15 residues. Germline-derived CDR1 and CDR2 are KGHSY and FQNENV. In DNA, the CDR3 is TGTGCCAGCAGCCAATCGAGGCAACCCACCGGGGAGCTGTTTTTT. Encoded protein: CASSQSRQPTGELFF.

The V gene is TRBV5-1, the J gene TRBJ2-1, with TRBD1 as a possible D gene (5 bases). The CDR3 is made up of 16 amino acids. CDR1 is SGHRS and CDR2 is YFSETQ in the germline V gene. Trimming shortened V by 2 bases and J by 0 bases, and 12 bases separated the two germline ends. CDR3 nucleotides: TGCGCCAGCAGCTTCGGGCGCGACAGCTCCTACAATGAGCAGTTCTTC. Protein sequence: CASSFGRDSSYNEQFF.

The chain carries TRBV9 and TRBJ2-1; 9 bases agree with TRBD1. CDR3 size: 12 residues. Germline lookup yields CDR1 SGDLS and CDR2 YYNGEE. V trimming: 10 bases; J trimming: 7 bases; junction bases outside the gene matches: 6. CDR3: CAEGGQGNEQFF. The CDR3 bases are TGTGCCGAGGGGGGACAGGGAAATGAGCAGTTCTTC.

This chain uses TRBV2 with TRBJ2-1, with 9 positions matching TRBD2. Germline V gene sequence: CDR1 SNHLY, CDR2 FYNNEI. CDR3 length: 16 amino acids. V was clipped by 4 bases and J by 1 base; unmatched bases: 5. The CDR3 loop reads CASSATSGPSYNEQFF. CDR3 in DNA: TGTGCCAGCAGTGCAACTAGCGGGCCTTCCTACAATGAGCAGTTCTTC.

The CDR3 reads CAWIFNREGGYTF. The CDR3 DNA reads as TGTGCCTGGATATTCAACAGGGAAGGGGGCTACACCTTC. The chain joins TRBV30 to TRBJ1-2, with D possibly matching TRBD1 (6 bases). CDR3 size: 13 residues. Germline V lookup: CDR1 GTSNPN, CDR2 SVGIG (reference sequence). The germline V and J ends were trimmed by 4 bases and 8 bases, with 17 bases remaining between them.

Comment on this clone: An end of the junction differs from the germline gene, which may be a read error. The chain joins TRBV11-3 to TRBJ2-2; maybe TRBD2 (7 bases). In germline, CDR1 is SGHNT, CDR2 YENEEA. The CDR3 runs to 14 residues. The CDR3 spells CASSLGGDTGELFF. CDR3 DNA: TGTGCCAGCAGTTTAGGGGGGGACACCGGGGAGCTGTTTTTT.

This rearrangement joins TRBV19 to TRBJ2-5; D might be TRBD2 (5 bases). Deletions cut 6 bases from V and 2 bases from J, with 10 bases between. The CDR3 consists of 13 residues. CDR1 and CDR2 (germline): LNHDA, SQIVND (reference sequence). The DNA of the CDR3 is TGTGCCAGTAGCTGGACTTTACAAGAGACCCAGTACTTC. This codes for CASSWTLQETQYF.

This clone was observed once. This chain uses TRBV27 with TRBJ2-7; a weak D match, TRBD2 (6 bases). With 3 bases removed from V and 0 bases from J, the gap between germline ends came to 18 bases. This CDR3 has 17 amino acids. CDR1 MNHEY and CDR2 SMNVEV come from the germline V gene (reference sequence). The CDR3 reads CASSFSPSDSSSYEQYF. CDR3 coding DNA: TGTGCCAGCAGTTTCTCTCCTAGCGACTCGAGCTCCTACGAGCAGTACTTC.

The chain joins TRBV6-5 to TRBJ1-2; 8 bases map to TRBD1. V dropped 5 bases and J dropped 4; count of bases not matched to a gene: 9. This CDR3 spans 15 amino acids. Per germline, CDR1 MNHEY and CDR2 SVGAGI. CDR3 region: CASSRSGGSGYGYTF. CDR3 in DNA: TGTGCCAGCAGTCGATCAGGGGGCTCTGGCTATGGCTACACCTTC.

This chain joins TRBV28 and TRBJ1-5; D remains unclear. The V gene lost 3 bases and the J gene lost 1 base, with 13 bases spanning the gap. This CDR3 has 16 amino acids. Germline CDR1 and CDR2: MDHEN and SYDVKM. The CDR3 DNA follows: TGTGCCAGCAGTTTCGTGGCAGGAGGGAGCAATCAGCCCCAGCATTTT. Protein product: CASSFVAGGSNQPQHF.

The chain carries TRBV4-1 and TRBJ1-4; D not certain. The V and J ends lost 0 bases and 3 bases respectively, with 8 bases between them. CDR3 length: 15 amino acids. CDR1 is MGHRA, CDR2 YSYEKL, per germline. The CDR3, as DNA: TGCGCCAGCAGCCAAGATATCGGGGCTAATGAAAAACTGTTTTTT. Amino acid sequence: CASSQDIGANEKLFF.